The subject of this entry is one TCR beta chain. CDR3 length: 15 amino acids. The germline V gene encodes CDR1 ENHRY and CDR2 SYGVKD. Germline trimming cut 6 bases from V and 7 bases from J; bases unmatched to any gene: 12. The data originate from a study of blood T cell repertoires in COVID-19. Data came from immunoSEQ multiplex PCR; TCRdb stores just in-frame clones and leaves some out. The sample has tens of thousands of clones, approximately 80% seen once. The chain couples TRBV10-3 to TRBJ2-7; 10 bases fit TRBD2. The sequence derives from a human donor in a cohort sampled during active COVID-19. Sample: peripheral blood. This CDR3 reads CAISSLAGGGREQYF. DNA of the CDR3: TGTGCCATCAGCTCTTTAGCGGGAGGTGGGCGTGAGCAGTACTTC.